This TCR beta chain was sequenced during a study of blood T cells in healthy people across ages. The CDR3 is 12 residues long. Germline V CDR1 and CDR2: MNHEY, SVGAGI. V was shortened by 5 bases and J by 9 bases, with 13 bases between the two germline ends. This clonotype showed up just a few times. The antigen is not known. A J-beta primer mix and a sample-barcoded 5' primer were used in a second PCR of roughly 7 to 12 cycles. From the 5' RACE reads, TCRdb called clonotypes with MiXCR, one entry per CDR3 protein. This table holds 750,000 to 950,000 distinct CDR3 sequences, almost 30% found once. Study outcomes and limitations: The unknown donor CMV status may have confounded expanded clonotype changes.

The same specimen was also included in a second study, on T cells of mothers and their children.

This rearrangement joins TRBV6-5 to TRBJ1-2; D is perhaps TRBD1 (5 bases). This sequence originates from a woman in her thirties or forties in good health. The specimen was blood. The CDR3 DNA reads as TGTGCCAGCAGTGTTCAGGGTCGGAGCTACACCTTC. Translation: CASSVQGRSYTF.